The clone carrying this T cell receptor beta chain was found many times. Its antigen remains unidentified. The sample belongs to a study of T cells in Graves' hyperthyroidism and ophthalmopathy. Points from the study as a whole: From stable hyperthyroidism, ophthalmopathy was set apart by a 13 V-J model.

Used for diagnoses were clinical symptoms, serum thyroxine and TRAb, thyroid ultrasound and orbital computed tomography. Blood was sampled at initial diagnosis of hyperthyroidism, prior to onset of any ophthalmopathy symptoms. The source of the PBMCs was 8 to 10 ml of fresh peripheral blood. Amplified TCR beta CDR3 regions derived from RNA transcripts. TCR CDR3 underwent first-round RT-PCR with the HTBI primer set. TCRdb re-derived calls from the multiplex PCR reads in MiXCR, one entry per CDR3 protein. This sample has about 290,000 distinct CDR3 sequences; roughly 15% occur once, and the top ten carry under 35%. Material for sequencing was blood. The origin of this receptor is a woman between 45 and 60 years old with Graves' hyperthyroidism that later progressed to Graves' ophthalmopathy.

The CDR3 coding sequence is TGTGCCAGCAGCTTTGGACAGGGAACTGGCTACACCTTC. This encodes CASSFGQGTGYTF. V and J are TRBV7-3 and TRBJ1-2; 8 bases fit TRBD1. Germline values: CDR1 SGHTA, CDR2 FQGTGA. Germline trimming cut 3 bases from V and 7 bases from J; bases unmatched to any gene: 4. The CDR3 contains 13 residues. The whole variable domain, filled in from reference TRBV7-3 and TRBJ1-2, reads GAGVSQTPSNKVTEKGKYVELRCDPISGHTALYWYRQSLGQGPEFLIYFQGTGAADDSGLPNDRFFAVRPEGSVSTLKIQRTERGDSAVYLCASSFGQGTGYTFGSGTRLTVV.